This TCR beta chain came from a study of T cell repertoires in ileal Crohn's disease (dated 2019 in TCRdb). For context, the study as a whole: At the time of surgery, roughly 40% of patients were active smokers, and the median duration of disease was 7.9 years. Every patient underwent surgery because of a complication, which was stricturing disease in roughly 60% and penetrating disease in around 39%. About half of the patients received postoperative therapy: roughly 10 received thiopurines and 15 to 20 received anti-TNF agents. M6 samples consisted of neoterminal ileum biopsies collected during postoperative colonoscopy. A prospective multicentre cohort supplied the roughly 57 Crohn's disease patients whose TCR repertoires were analysed. The study was conducted in parallel with a multicentre cohort built to find predictors of early endoscopic recurrence after ileocolonic resection. Endoscopic postoperative recurrence was defined by a Rutgeerts score above i0. A total of roughly 170 mucosal samples from 57 patients were sequenced, collected from several sites on the surgical specimen as well as at postoperative endoscopy.

The investigation overall reported the following: Postoperative endoscopy was performed at varying times within the first year after surgery, with a median delay of approximately 6.8 months. Higher percentages of high-frequency clones at the time of surgery were linked to endoscopic recurrence, and every patient with clonality above 26.8% (18/57) had recurrence. Patients who were active smokers at surgery had a significantly higher proportion of clonal expansions than non-smokers (about 27% vs 20%, p=0.02). Sorted CD8 T cells carried more high-frequency clones than CD4 T cells, suggesting mucosal expansions were mainly CD8. Only a subgroup of patients, of unstated size, had their mucosal CD4 and CD8 T cells sorted and sequenced.

For commercial TCRB immunosequencing, around 500 nanograms of biopsy DNA were submitted for each sample. Adaptive Biotechnology amplified the CDR3 regions from genomic DNA with a two-step multiplex PCR designed to control amplification bias. Primers covering every V and J gene segment were used in the first PCR, while barcodes and Illumina adapters were added in the second PCR. CDR3 libraries were sequenced using an Illumina instrument. From the authors' description of their analysis: The analysis used both the pipelines supplied by the vendor and custom analysis of the raw data in R/Bioconductor with R version 3.3.0. Clonality, which ranges from 0 to 1, was calculated as the inverse of the normalised Shannon entropy across all productive clones. The repertoire share taken up by the top 100 clones defined high-frequency clones, and only clones that passed a 95% confidence test were kept. The Simpson index measured repertoire diversity, and the Morisita-Horn index measured overlap between samples. What TCRdb holds here is the immuneACCESS table cut down to in-frame rearrangements. Part of the clones is not present; checked against another copy, under half of the missing clones reflect an unresolved V gene, and the others are unexplained. The V and J calls and the clone size are those of that table, but D and trimming were determined from the DNA. The sample contains about 62,000 clones, about 88% of them found a single time. About 1.9% of the sample goes to the ten largest clones.

In the case of this clone: Its specific antigen is unknown. Base qualities are missing; no much larger clone stands one base away.

The meaning of the sample's time point label: neoterminal ileum biopsy at postoperative endoscopy, about 6 months after surgery. Eligible patients were adults with ileal or ileocolonic Crohn's disease who had an indication for ileocolonic resection. Before DNA extraction, whole ileal mucosal biopsies were kept frozen at -80 degrees C. Genomic DNA was isolated from frozen whole biopsies using a TRizol-based method, and the DNA was quantified with a NanoDrop 2000 spectrophotometer. The sequencing input was ileal tissue. This sequence was found in an adult with Crohn's disease.

CDR3 reads: CASIWGRATNEKLFF. The DNA sequence follows: TGTGCCAGCATCTGGGGGCGAGCAACTAATGAAAAACTGTTTTTT. The chain joins TRBV2 to TRBJ1-4; the D gene is perhaps TRBD1, on 6 matching bases. V is reduced by 7 bases and J by 0 bases, leaving a spacing of 12 bases between them. The CDR3 measures 15 amino acids from cysteine to phenylalanine. Left in the record is the CDR3 DNA by itself, 45 bases read in frame from the first base. CDR1 SNHLY and CDR2 FYNNEI were looked up in the germline V gene.